This T cell receptor beta chain stems from a study of early T cells in non-severe SARS-CoV-2 infection. As for the study in general: The authors sequenced bulk RNA from unsorted whole blood, leaving chains unpaired. Overall study results and limits: Private and CD4 specificities were missed by VDJdb matching, which favored anti-spike CD8 responses.

For this clonotype: Its antigen is unidentified.

Trimming took off 5 bases at V and 5 bases at J, with 16 bases between the two ends. This CDR3 comprises 15 residues. Germline-derived CDR1 and CDR2 are SGHVS and FNYEAQ. The TCR library protocol was used to attach unique molecular identifiers. These identifiers were attached to individual cDNA molecules. TCRdb passed the 5' RACE reads through MiXCR, listing each CDR3 protein once. The sample holds about 52,000 distinct CDR3 sequences; about 11% are singletons and the top ten take roughly 13%. This TCR came from an adult who was a healthcare worker with PCR-confirmed SARS-CoV-2 infection or an uninfected control (not recorded which). This sequence joins TRBV7-6 and TRBJ2-1; maybe TRBD2 (7 bases). Input material: whole blood. The CDR3 loop reads CASSPSGDYNNEQFF. In DNA, the CDR3 is TGTGCCAGCAGCCCTTCAGGGGACTATAACAATGAGCAGTTCTTC.